A selection of T cell receptor beta chains follows, all from one sample in a study of cytomegalovirus exposure and HLA in healthy donors. The table came from immunoSEQ multiplex PCR; TCRdb's copy has only in-frame clones and leaves some out. The sample lists more than 95,000 clones, approximately 76% seen once, with about 16% in the top ten. Sequencing was done on a sample of PBMCs. The receptors come from a man between 50 and 59 years old in good health and CMV-seropositive. The CDR3 runs from the conserved cysteine through the conserved F or W.

v_call	cdr3_aa
TRBV7-2	CASSGQAGGPTGELFF
TRBV10-1	CASSESGGKNIQYF
TRBV6-5	CASSLGRPDSGNTIYF
TRBV11-2	CASSPTTTPNF
TRBV5-1	CASSPPGQERYTF
TRBV27	CASSPGQNYEQYF
TRBV11-2	CASSSGIQEGLFF
TRBV11-2	CASSFSSSADNEQFF
TRBV6-1	CASSSGQGRGYTF
TRBV5-1	CASSPGQGHGYTF
TRBV9	CASSVQSASGANVLTF
TRBV6-4	CASSEIWTGGPRGELFF
TRBV6-6	CASSYGSSGSYNEQFF
TRBV6-6	CASSLTGEQYF
TRBV11-2	CASSLGTGAYEQYF
TRBV5-1	CASSLDRGGYTF
TRBV10-3	CAITGGSGYTF
TRBV28	CASRVGLAGAADTQYF
TRBV7-2	CASSSGTGFEKLFF
TRBV7-2	CASSSGSWDYGYTF
TRBV14	CASSPSANYGYTF
TRBV5-1	CASSGPQGASNYGYTF
TRBV6-6	CASTDSDSYEQYF
TRBV4-1	CASSPTGLPQEAFF
TRBV11-3	CASSYTGSKNIQYF
TRBV4-1	CASSPKLLAGTDSYEQYF
TRBV6-6	CASSYSKGLETQYF
TRBV2	CASSGTGIYEQYF
TRBV5-1	CASSPLGGDYTEAFF
TRBV5-1	CASSAVYRGRGTEAFF
TRBV18	CASSTTISNTGELFF
TRBV10-3	CASTLRDREWNEQFF
TRBV7-9	CASRPGIENEKLFF
TRBV5-5	CASSLQAPSYEQYF
TRBV6-1	CASSPTRGEAFF
TRBV28	CASSPPTSGVRTNTGELFF
TRBV4-1	CASSLLPLERDTGELFF
TRBV9	CASRKGQGAYNEQFF
TRBV2	CASSPPESATYEQYF
TRBV28	CASSRGRPYEQYF
TRBV5-6	CASSSADRGLDTEAFF
TRBV4-1	CASSQGALGAAYGYTF
TRBV19	CASRQASSSWETQYF